This T cell receptor beta chain emerged from a study of OX40 agonist ivuxolimab in advanced cancers. Assay used: immunoSEQ multiplex PCR; TCRdb lists only in-frame clones, some missing. The sample lists tens of thousands of clones; around 89% were seen once. The J segment lost 4 bases and the V segment lost 4 bases, leaving 5 bases of the junction unmatched. The V gene's germline CDR1 is MNHEY and CDR2 SMNVEV (reference sequence). This CDR3 is 14 amino acids long. The sequences come from CD4+ or CD8+ T cells sorted from blood, collected in a trial of the OX40 agonist ivuxolimab. The chain employs TRBV27 and TRBJ1-2, with TRBD1 identical over 8 bases. The source is an adult with an advanced solid tumor such as melanoma, head and neck, liver or kidney cancer. The CDR3 protein is CASSSQGAVYGYTF. The CDR3 DNA reads TGTGCCAGCAGTTCTCAGGGGGCGGTCTATGGCTACACCTTC.